The 16 T cell receptor beta chains below were found in one sample sequenced in a study of blood T cell repertoires in COVID-19. Data came from immunoSEQ multiplex PCR; TCRdb stores just in-frame clones and leaves some out. In the table there are under 200,000 clones, roughly 90% of which are singletons. The specimen sequenced was PBMCs or T cells enriched from blood (not recorded which). All receptors derive from a woman between 50 and 59 years old who had recovered from COVID-19.

This clone showed up just once. The chain carries TRBV30 and TRBJ1-1; unclear D gene. CDR1 GTSNPN and CDR2 SVGIG come from the germline V gene (reference sequence). Trimming left V 2 bases short and J 0 bases short, with 16 bases between. The CDR3 contains 16 residues. The CDR3 DNA follows: TGTGCCTGGAGTAGCGGCAGACTGATGTTGAACACTGAAGCTTTCTTT. Translated: CAWSSGRLMLNTEAFF.

The CDR3 DNA sequence: TGTGCCAGTAGTATCGAAGGGGCTGGTGGAAACACCATATATTTT. Encoded protein: CASSIEGAGGNTIYF. V and J are TRBV19 and TRBJ1-3, with D maybe TRBD1 (5 bases). V lost 3 bases and J 3 bases, leaving 12 bases between the germline ends. Germline CDR1 and CDR2: LNHDA and SQIVND (reference sequence). This CDR3 spans 15 amino acids.

CDR3 region: CASSREGGNEQFF. The CDR3 coding sequence is TGTGCCAGCTCACGCGAAGGGGGCAATGAGCAGTTCTTC. The chain recombines TRBV18 with TRBJ2-1; D perhaps matches TRBD1 (6 bases). The CDR3 has 13 amino acids. CDR1 is KGHSH, CDR2 LQKENI, per germline. Trimming removed 4 bases from V and 6 bases from J, with 10 bases in between.

This chain connects TRBV30 to TRBJ2-3; the D gene is possibly TRBD2 (5 bases). CDR1 GTSNPN and CDR2 SVGIG come from the germline V gene (reference sequence). The V end was cut by 4 bases, the J end by 4 bases, with 12 bases between. This CDR3 is 13 amino acids long. The CDR3 bases are TGTGCCTGGACCGGTCCGAGGGCAGATACGCAGTATTTT. This encodes CAWTGPRADTQYF.

This clone was observed a handful of times. The V and J genes are TRBV5-1 and TRBJ1-1; maybe TRBD1 (6 bases). V lost 2 bases, J lost 1 base, and 9 bases lay in between. Germline CDR1 SGHRS, CDR2 YFSETQ. The CDR3 is 14 amino acids. The chain's CDR3 is CASSFKGQNTEAFF. The DNA of the CDR3 is TGCGCCAGCAGCTTTAAGGGACAGAACACTGAAGCTTTCTTT.

This clone was seen a single time. The chain joins TRBV12-3 or TRBV12-4 to TRBJ1-1; the D gene is possibly TRBD1 (5 bases). Trimming took off 3 bases at V and 7 bases at J, with 12 bases between the two ends. There are 13 residues in the CDR3. The DNA of the CDR3 is TGTGCCAGCAGTTTGAGGCGGGGCGGTGAAGCTTTCTTT. The encoded protein is CASSLRRGGEAFF.

V gene TRBV19 combines with J gene TRBJ2-1, with D unclear. From germline, CDR1 is LNHDA and CDR2 SQIVND (reference sequence). V lost 0 bases and J lost 5, with 8 bases in between. The CDR3 consists of 14 residues. The CDR3 loop reads CASSIDGLDNEQFF. As DNA, the CDR3 is TGTGCCAGTAGTATAGATGGCCTAGACAATGAGCAGTTCTTC.

The gene calls are TRBV5-4 and TRBJ1-2, with D uncertain. Deletions cut 5 bases from V and 1 base from J, with 18 bases between. The CDR3 has 16 residues. CDR1 and CDR2 (germline): SGHNT, YYREEE (reference sequence). The CDR3 protein is CASRPGDGVVNYGYTF. DNA for the CDR3: TGTGCCAGCAGGCCGGGCGACGGGGTAGTTAACTATGGCTACACCTTC.

The V and J genes are TRBV6-6 and TRBJ1-3; D gene ambiguous. The CDR3 covers 15 residues. Germline CDR1 MNHNY, CDR2 SVGAGI (reference sequence). Deletions cut 6 bases from V and 0 bases from J, with 12 bases between. CDR3 nucleotide sequence: TGTGCCAGCAGAAGGGAGGGATTCTCTGGAAACACCATATATTTT. This codes for CASRREGFSGNTIYF.

The V and J genes are TRBV9 and TRBJ1-5; TRBD1 matches 10 bases. The V gene end was trimmed by 0 bases and the J gene end by 6 bases; junction bases not matched to a gene: 6. CDR3 length equals 16 residues. Germline assignment: CDR1 SGDLS and CDR2 YYNGEE. The CDR3 nucleotides read TGTGCCAGCAGCGTAGCAGGGGGGACAGGGGTTCAGCCCCAGCATTTT. It translates to CASSVAGGTGVQPQHF.

The chain uses TRBV7-2 and TRBJ1-1; weak D call: TRBD1 (5 bases). Trimming pared 4 bases from V and 5 bases from J, leaving 11 bases between. The CDR3 runs 13 residues. Germline CDR1 reads SGHTA; CDR2 reads FQGNSA. CDR3 nucleotide sequence: TGTGCCAGCAGCTCACGGCCAGGGACTGAAGCTTTCTTT. Encoded protein: CASSSRPGTEAFF.

V and J are TRBV18 and TRBJ2-7, with D perhaps TRBD2 (6 bases). This CDR3 has 13 amino acids. With 3 bases removed from V and 3 bases from J, the gap between germline ends came to 9 bases. Germline CDR1 reads KGHSH; CDR2 reads LQKENI. The chain's CDR3 is CASSPPGVYEQYF. The CDR3 DNA sequence: TGTGCCAGCTCACCGCCGGGGGTCTACGAGCAGTACTTC.

This chain uses TRBV6-5 with TRBJ1-2; no clear D gene. With 2 bases removed from V and 9 bases from J, the gap between germline ends came to 10 bases. CDR1 is MNHEY and CDR2 is SVGAGI in the germline V gene. The CDR3 is 12 amino acids. The CDR3 spells CASSYLGASYTF. DNA for the CDR3: TGTGCCAGCAGTTACCTGGGCGCTAGCTACACCTTC.

The chain carries TRBV3-1 (or the pseudogene TRBV3-2) and TRBJ2-3, with TRBD2 identical over 8 bases. This CDR3 is 17 amino acids long. Unmatched junction bases numbered 9, after V lost 0 bases and J lost 4 bases. From germline, CDR1 is LGHDT and CDR2 YNNKEL (reference sequence). The CDR3 sequence: CASSQDYGGGLPDTQYF. The CDR3 coding sequence is TGTGCCAGCAGCCAAGATTACGGGGGGGGTCTCCCAGATACGCAGTATTTT.

The chain has TRBV7-2 and TRBJ2-7, with TRBD2 as a possible D gene (5 bases). Deletions cut 4 bases from V and 0 bases from J, with 10 bases between. This CDR3 region has 14 residues. Per the germline V gene, CDR1 is SGHTA and CDR2 is FQGNSA. CDR3 nucleotides: TGTGCCAGCAGCTCCGGACTGAACTCCTACGAGCAGTACTTC. Amino acid sequence: CASSSGLNSYEQYF.

V usage is TRBV7-2 and J usage is TRBJ1-6; tentatively, D is TRBD1 (5 bases). The length of the CDR3 is 13 residues. Germline loops: CDR1 SGHTA, CDR2 FQGNSA. Trimming took off 5 bases at V and 10 bases at J, with 12 bases between the two ends. The CDR3 region is CASSTGGVSPLHF. CDR3 coding DNA: TGTGCCAGCAGCACGGGAGGGGTGTCACCCCTCCACTTT.